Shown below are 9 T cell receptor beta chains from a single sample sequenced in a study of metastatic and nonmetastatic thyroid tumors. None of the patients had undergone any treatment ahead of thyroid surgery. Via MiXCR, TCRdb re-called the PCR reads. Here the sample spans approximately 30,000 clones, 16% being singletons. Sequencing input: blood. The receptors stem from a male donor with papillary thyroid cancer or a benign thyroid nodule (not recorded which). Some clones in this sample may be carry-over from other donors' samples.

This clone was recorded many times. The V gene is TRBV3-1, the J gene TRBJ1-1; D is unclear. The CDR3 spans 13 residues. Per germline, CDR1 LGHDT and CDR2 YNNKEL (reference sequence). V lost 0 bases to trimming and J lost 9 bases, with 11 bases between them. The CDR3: CASSQESSEQAFF. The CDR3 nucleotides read TGTGCCAGCAGCCAAGAATCGAGTGAGCAAGCTTTCTTT.

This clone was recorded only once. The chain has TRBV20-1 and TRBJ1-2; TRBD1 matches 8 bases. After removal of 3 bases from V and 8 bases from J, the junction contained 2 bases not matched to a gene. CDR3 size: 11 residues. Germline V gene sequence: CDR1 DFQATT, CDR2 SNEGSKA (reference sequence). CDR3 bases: TGCAGTGCTAGTGGGACAGGAGGCTACACCTTC. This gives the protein CSASGTGGYTF.

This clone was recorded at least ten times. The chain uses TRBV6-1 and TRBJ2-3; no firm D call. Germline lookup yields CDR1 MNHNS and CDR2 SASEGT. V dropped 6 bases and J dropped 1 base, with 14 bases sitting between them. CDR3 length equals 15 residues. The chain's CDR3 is CASSTLLVGTDTQYF. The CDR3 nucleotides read TGTGCCAGCAGCACTCTACTGGTAGGCACAGATACGCAGTATTTT.

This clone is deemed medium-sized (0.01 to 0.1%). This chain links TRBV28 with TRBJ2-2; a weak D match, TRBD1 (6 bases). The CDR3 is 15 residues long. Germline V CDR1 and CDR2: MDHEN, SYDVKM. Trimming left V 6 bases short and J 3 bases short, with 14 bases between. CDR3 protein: CASRVGTRDTGELFF. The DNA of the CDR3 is TGTGCCAGCAGGGTCGGGACAAGAGACACCGGGGAGCTGTTTTTT. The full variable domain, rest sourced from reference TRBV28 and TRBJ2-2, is DVKVTQSSRYLVKRTGEKVFLECVQDMDHENMFWYRQDPGLGLRLIYFSYDVKMKEKGDIPEGYSVSREKKERFSLILESASTNQTSMYLCASRVGTRDTGELFFGEGSRLTVL.

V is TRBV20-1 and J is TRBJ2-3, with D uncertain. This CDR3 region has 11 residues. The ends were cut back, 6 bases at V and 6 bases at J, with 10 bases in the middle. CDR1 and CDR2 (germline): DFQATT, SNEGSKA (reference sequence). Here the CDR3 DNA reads TGCAGTGCGAGCCGCCGGGATACGCAGTATTTT. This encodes CSASRRDTQYF.

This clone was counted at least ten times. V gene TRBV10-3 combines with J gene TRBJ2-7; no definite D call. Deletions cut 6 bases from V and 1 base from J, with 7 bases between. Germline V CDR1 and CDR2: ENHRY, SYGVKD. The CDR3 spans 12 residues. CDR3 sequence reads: CAISDGSYEQYF. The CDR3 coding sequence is TGTGCCATCAGCGACGGTTCCTACGAGCAGTACTTC.

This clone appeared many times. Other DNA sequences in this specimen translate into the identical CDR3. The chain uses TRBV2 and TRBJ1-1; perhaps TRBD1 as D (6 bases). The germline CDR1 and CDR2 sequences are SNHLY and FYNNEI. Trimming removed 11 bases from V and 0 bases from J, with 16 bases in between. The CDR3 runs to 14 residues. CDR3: CAGSLGGLNTEAFF. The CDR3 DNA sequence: TGTGCCGGCTCGCTCGGGGGCTTGAACACTGAAGCTTTCTTT.

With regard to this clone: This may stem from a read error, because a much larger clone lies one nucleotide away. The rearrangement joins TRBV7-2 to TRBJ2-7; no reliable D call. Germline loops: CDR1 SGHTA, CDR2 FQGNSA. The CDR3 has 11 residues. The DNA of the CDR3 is TGCGCCAGCAGCTTGGTTTACGAGCAGTACTTC. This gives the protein CASSLVYEQYF. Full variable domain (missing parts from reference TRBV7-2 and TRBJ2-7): GAGVSQSPSNKVTEKGKDVELRCDPISGHTALYWYRQSLGQGLEFLIYFQGNSAPDKSGLPSDRFSAERTGGSVSTLTIQRTQQEDSAVYLCASSLVYEQYFGPGTRLTVT.

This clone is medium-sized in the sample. This CDR3 reads CASSATGYEQYF. DNA of the CDR3: TGTGCCAGCAGCGCGACAGGGTACGAGCAGTACTTC. The chain carries TRBV6-1 and TRBJ2-7; TRBD1 matches 7 bases. Losses at the gene ends were 6 bases for V and 4 bases for J; bases not matched to a gene: 3. Germline V CDR1 and CDR2: MNHNS, SASEGT. CDR3 length equals 12 residues.